The rows below give T cell receptor beta chains drawn from one sample of a study of early T cells in non-severe SARS-CoV-2 infection. One entry per CDR3 protein, called by TCRdb with MiXCR from the 5' RACE reads. The table records about 83,000 distinct CDR3 sequences, less than 11% of them present only once. Specimen: whole blood, collected at baseline. Source of these receptors: an adult who was a healthcare worker with PCR-confirmed SARS-CoV-2 infection or an uninfected control (not recorded which). The CDR3 runs from the conserved cysteine through the conserved F or W. The D gene is left open where the match is weak. Expanded clones are given a class, and other clones once, few, many or no size at all.

d_gene,abundance,j_gene,v_gene,CDR3nt,CDR3aa
.,.,TRBJ2-1,TRBV29-1,TGCAGCACCCGCGCAGCGGGTGAGCAGTTCTTC,CSTRAAGEQFF
.,many,TRBJ2-7,TRBV9,TGTGCCAGCGGAAGGGACGGCTACGAGCAGTACTTC,CASGRDGYEQYF
TRBD2,few,TRBJ2-2,TRBV5-1,TGCGCCAGCAGCTGGACTAGCGGGAGGCCGCCCGGGGAGCTGTTTTTT,CASSWTSGRPPGELFF
.,.,TRBJ1-4,TRBV6-5,TGTGCCAGTTCTCGTGGAGGCGAGGGGGAAAAACTGTTTTTT,CASSRGGEGEKLFF
.,few,TRBJ1-1,TRBV7-8,TGTGCCAGCAGCCGTGGACGGCACATGAACACTGAAGCTTTCTTT,CASSRGRHMNTEAFF
TRBD1,many,TRBJ2-7,TRBV27,TGTGCCAGCACTGCGGGACAGGGGGCGCGAGAGCAGTACTTC,CASTAGQGAREQYF
.,many,TRBJ2-3,TRBV5-6,TGTGCCAGCAGCTTGGGGAGAGCTACAGATACGCAGTATTTT,CASSLGRATDTQYF
TRBD2,.,TRBJ2-4,TRBV28,TGTGCCAGCAGTTTGCTACTAGCGGGACAGAAAAACATTCAGTACTTC,CASSLLLAGQKNIQYF
.,many,TRBJ2-7,TRBV20-1,TGCAGTGCTAGAGATTGGGGTAACGAGCAGTACTTC,CSARDWGNEQYF
.,many,TRBJ1-3,TRBV7-2,TGTGCCAGCAGCTTAGTCACGGCCTACTCTGGAAACACCATATATTTT,CASSLVTAYSGNTIYF
.,.,TRBJ2-3,TRBV4-2,TGTGCCAGCAGCCAAGACCCAGGGGGACTTACCACGGATACGCAGTATTTT,CASSQDPGGLTTDTQYF
.,many,TRBJ1-2,TRBV6-1,TGTGCCAGCAGTGAAGGAGGACACTATGGCTACACCTTC,CASSEGGHYGYTF
.,.,TRBJ2-2,TRBV9,TGTGCCAGCAGCGGCGGTGAAGCGAACACCGGGGAGCTGTTTTTT,CASSGGEANTGELFF
.,.,TRBJ2-4,TRBV12-3/TRBV12-4,TGTGCCAGCAGTTCTGGAAACATTCAGTACTTC,CASSSGNIQYF
.,once,TRBJ2-2,TRBV7-6,TGTGCCAGCAGCTTAGTTGGAGCGAACACCGGGGAGCTGTTTTTT,CASSLVGANTGELFF
.,few,TRBJ2-7,TRBV7-2,TGTGCCAGCAGCCCCCAGAAGCGGCAGAACTACGAGCAGTACTTC,CASSPQKRQNYEQYF
.,few,TRBJ2-2,TRBV7-9,TGTGCCAGCAGCTTAGCCCCACCAAACACCGGGGAGCTGTTTTTT,CASSLAPPNTGELFF
.,few,TRBJ2-7,TRBV7-2,TGTGCCAGCAGCTTAGCAGGGAGCGGGTCCGAGCAGTACTTC,CASSLAGSGSEQYF
.,.,TRBJ1-3,TRBV6-5,TGTGCCAGCAGGACCCGGGACCTCGGCCACACCATATATTTT,CASRTRDLGHTIYF
.,.,TRBJ1-1,TRBV11-2,TGTGCCAGCAGCTTACTTACAGGGACTGAAGCTTTCTTT,CASSLLTGTEAFF
.,.,TRBJ2-3,TRBV5-1,TGCGCCAGCTGCCGGGCGGACAGCACAGATACGCAGTATTTT,CASCRADSTDTQYF
.,many,TRBJ1-4,TRBV21-1,TGTGCCAGCAGCAAAGTCGGGGACAGTCAAAATGAAAAACTGTTTTTT,CASSKVGDSQNEKLFF
TRBD2,.,TRBJ2-1,TRBV11-2,TGTGCCAGCAGAAAAATCTTCACGACTAGCGGGAGGATGGATGAGCAGTTCTTC,CASRKIFTTSGRMDEQFF
TRBD2,.,TRBJ2-5,TRBV4-1,TGCGCCAGCAGCCATTCTAGCGGCGGCAGGGAGACCCAGTACTTC,CASSHSSGGRETQYF
.,few,TRBJ2-7,TRBV20-1,TGCAGTGCTAGAGCCAGTTTACTATCGGGCGAGCAGTACTTC,CSARASLLSGEQYF
.,many,TRBJ2-7,TRBV29-1,TGCAGCGTTGGGACAGACGGTTGGTACGAGCAGTACTTC,CSVGTDGWYEQYF
.,.,TRBJ1-1,TRBV5-4,TGTGCCAGCAGACTACTACAGGCCGCCCGGCGGAACACTGAAGCTTTCTTT,CASRLLQAARRNTEAFF
TRBD1,many,TRBJ1-1,TRBV25-1,TGTGCCACCACCACCTCGGGACAGCCAAACACTGAAGCTTTCTTT,CATTTSGQPNTEAFF
TRBD2,few,TRBJ2-1,TRBV2,TGTGCCAGCAGTTTCGCGCCGGGGGGAGAGCAGTTCTTC,CASSFAPGGEQFF
.,many,TRBJ2-7,TRBV4-2,TGTGCCAGCAGCCCGGACCGGGGGGCGGACGAGCAGTACTTC,CASSPDRGADEQYF
.,.,TRBJ1-1,TRBV5-5,TGTGCCAGCAGCTTACGGACAGCCCTTGAAGCTTTCTTT,CASSLRTALEAFF
.,few,TRBJ1-5,TRBV6-1,TGTGCCAGCAGTCGGGGGTACAATCAGCCCCAGCATTTT,CASSRGYNQPQHF